The 19 T cell receptor beta chains below come from one sample, sequenced in a study of blood T cell repertoires in COVID-19. Some clones are missing from TCRdb's copy, which holds only in-frame ones; the method was immunoSEQ multiplex PCR. This table has approximately 230,000 clones, roughly 88% appearing once. The sequencing sample was made of peripheral blood. Every receptor here comes from a woman under 40 with COVID-19, enrolled during active disease.

This sequence joins TRBV7-2 and TRBJ1-1; TRBD1 matches at 7 bases. The V gene end was trimmed by 5 bases and the J gene end by 3 bases; junction bases not matched to a gene: 6. This CDR3 has 14 residues. Germline V gene data show CDR1 as SGHTA and CDR2 as FQGNSA. CDR3 nucleotides: TGTGCCAGCAGCGTACAGGGGTGGGACACTGAAGCTTTCTTT. Protein: CASSVQGWDTEAFF.

The V call is TRBV5-1, the J call TRBJ1-1; 7 positions agree with TRBD1. Trimming at V came to 5 bases and at J to 1 base, leaving 5 bases not matched to a gene. The CDR3 is made up of 14 amino acids. Germline V CDR1 and CDR2: SGHRS, YFSETQ. The DNA for the CDR3 is TGCGCCAGCAGGCGGGACAGCTCGAACACTGAAGCTTTCTTT. The encoded protein is CASRRDSSNTEAFF.

The chain has TRBV19 and TRBJ2-7, with 8 positions matching TRBD1. This CDR3 has 13 residues. In germline, CDR1 is LNHDA, CDR2 SQIVND (reference sequence). The J segment lost 6 bases and the V segment lost 4 bases, leaving 5 bases of the junction unmatched. Here the CDR3 reads CASSTGQGSEQYF. The CDR3, as DNA: TGTGCCAGTAGTACCGGACAGGGTTCCGAGCAGTACTTC. Complete variable domain (other parts from reference TRBV19 and TRBJ2-7): DGGITQSPKYLFRKEGQNVTLSCEQNLNHDAMYWYRQDPGQGLRLIYYSQIVNDFQKGDIAEGYSVSREKKESFPLTVTSAQKNPTAFYLCASSTGQGSEQYFGPGTRLTVT.

The chain links TRBV15 to TRBJ1-2, with 11 bases aligning to TRBD1. The CDR3 loop spans 18 amino acids. CDR1 is LNHNV and CDR2 is YYDKDF in the germline V gene (reference sequence). V was clipped by 0 bases and J by 5 bases; unmatched bases: 11. The DNA of the CDR3 is TGTGCCACCAGCAGAGATGGGACTCTGGGACAGGGGGATTATGGCTACACCTTC. Translated, it gives CATSRDGTLGQGDYGYTF.

The chain couples TRBV9 to TRBJ2-1; 7 bases fit TRBD2. The germline CDR1 and CDR2 sequences are SGDLS and YYNGEE. Trimming cost V 2 bases and J 3 bases; bases outside gene matches: 5. The CDR3 sequence is 15 residues long. The CDR3 DNA sequence: TGTGCCAGCAGCGTCGCGGGAGCCTACTACAATGAGCAGTTCTTC. Amino acids: CASSVAGAYYNEQFF.

This clone showed up just once. The V and J genes are TRBV5-1 and TRBJ1-1; 9 bases fit TRBD1. CDR3 length: 14 amino acids. V gave up 4 bases and J gave up 2 bases; unmatched junction bases: 3. Germline CDR1 and CDR2: SGHRS and YFSETQ. The CDR3 is CASSVTGGNTEAFF. CDR3 DNA sequence: TGCGCCAGCAGCGTGACAGGGGGAAACACTGAAGCTTTCTTT.

This chain joins TRBV15 and TRBJ1-2; 9 bases match TRBD1. Germline V gene lookup returns CDR1 LNHNV and CDR2 YYDKDF (reference sequence). V lost 0 bases and J lost 4; bases outside the gene matches: 6. The CDR3 covers 16 residues. The DNA of the CDR3 is TGTGCCACCAGCAGAGATTCGAGGGACAGGGCCTATGGCTACACCTTC. Translation gives CATSRDSRDRAYGYTF.

This chain uses TRBV29-1 with TRBJ1-1, with D perhaps matching TRBD1 (6 bases). Germline loops: CDR1 SQVTM, CDR2 ANQGSEA. This CDR3 spans 14 amino acids. V was cut by 4 bases and J by 3 bases, with 15 bases left in between. CDR3 coding DNA: TGCAGCGTTGTGCGCCTGGACAGTGACACTGAAGCTTTCTTT. It is translated as CSVVRLDSDTEAFF.

V is TRBV2 and J is TRBJ2-2, with a weak D call TRBD2 (6 bases). CDR1 and CDR2 from the germline V gene are SNHLY and FYNNEI. The CDR3 runs to 14 residues. The V gene lost 8 bases and the J gene lost 3 bases, with 13 bases spanning the gap. This CDR3 reads CASRGTAYTGELFF. In nucleotides, the CDR3 is TGTGCCAGCCGGGGGACTGCCTACACCGGGGAGCTGTTTTTT.

The chain links TRBV7-6 to TRBJ2-3; TRBD2 matches at 10 bases. The trim removed 5 bases at V and 2 bases at J, leaving 10 bases unmatched. Germline V gene data show CDR1 as SGHVS and CDR2 as FNYEAQ. The CDR3 consists of 17 residues. The CDR3 here is CASSLETSGFHTDTQYF. The CDR3 coding sequence is TGTGCCAGCAGCCTCGAGACTAGCGGGTTTCACACAGATACGCAGTATTTT.

The chain has TRBV24-1 and TRBJ2-1; a possible D gene is TRBD1 (6 bases). CDR1 and CDR2 (germline): KGHDR, SFDVKD. The CDR3 totals 14 residues. V shed 4 bases and J shed 4 bases, with 10 bases lying between them. CDR3 bases: TGTGCCACCAGTGAGGCAGGGGATTACAATGAGCAGTTCTTC. The encoded protein is CATSEAGDYNEQFF.

The chain uses TRBV3-1 (or the pseudogene TRBV3-2) and TRBJ2-1, with 13 positions matching TRBD2. Per germline, CDR1 LGHDT and CDR2 YNNKEL (reference sequence). V shed 0 bases, J shed 9 bases, and the junction held 2 bases outside the gene matches. The CDR3 has 15 residues. CDR3 region: CASSQETSGRGEQFF. CDR3 sequence (DNA): TGTGCCAGCAGCCAAGAAACTAGCGGGAGGGGTGAGCAGTTCTTC.

The chain combines TRBV6-5 with TRBJ1-2, with D maybe TRBD1 (6 bases). The CDR3 spans 16 residues. The germline V gene encodes CDR1 MNHEY and CDR2 SVGAGI. Deletions cut 4 bases from V and 0 bases from J, with 15 bases between. In nucleotides, the CDR3 is TGTGCCAGCAGTTCGGAAACAGGGAAACCTAACTATGGCTACACCTTC. This sequence encodes CASSSETGKPNYGYTF.

The V and J genes are TRBV19 and TRBJ1-6; TRBD1 matches 9 bases. CDR3 length: 17 amino acids. Germline CDR1 is LNHDA and CDR2 is SQIVND (reference sequence). The ends lost 3 bases at V and 7 bases at J; junction bases unmatched: 10. DNA of the CDR3: TGTGCCAGTAGTATCTCCGCAAGACAGGGGGGAAATTCACCCCTCCACTTT. As protein: CASSISARQGGNSPLHF.

The genes are TRBV27 and TRBJ2-1, with 7 bases lining up with TRBD1. The CDR3 has 19 residues. Germline V gene lookup returns CDR1 MNHEY and CDR2 SMNVEV (reference sequence). J lost 2 bases, V lost 5 bases, and 18 bases had no gene match. CDR3 residues: CASSLVYPGTASPYNEQFF. The CDR3 region has the DNA TGTGCCAGCAGTCTAGTTTATCCCGGGACAGCGAGCCCCTACAATGAGCAGTTCTTC.

On this clone: Mismatch with germline at one junction end may stem from a read error. V usage is TRBV19 and J usage is TRBJ1-2; 8 bases are shared with TRBD1. The CDR3 is made up of 15 amino acids. Germline V gives CDR1 LNHDA, CDR2 SQIVND (reference sequence). The CDR3 here is CASRIAAGGVGGYTF. DNA of the CDR3: TGTGCCAGTAGAATAGCCGCAGGGGGCGTAGGCGGCTACACCTTC.

V usage is TRBV7-8 and J usage is TRBJ2-3; 11 bases are shared with TRBD2. This CDR3 contains 18 residues. Trimming cost V 0 bases and J 1 base; bases outside gene matches: 6. Germline CDR1 is SGHVS and CDR2 is FQNEAQ. CDR3 coding DNA: TGTGCCAGCAGCTTAGCTAGCGGGAGGGTACTTGGCACAGATACGCAGTATTTT. Translating gives CASSLASGRVLGTDTQYF.

The V gene is TRBV9, the J gene TRBJ1-1; 9 nucleotides line up with TRBD1. V trimming: 0 bases; J trimming: 5 bases; junction bases outside the gene matches: 11. This CDR3 contains 17 residues. Per the germline V gene, CDR1 is SGDLS and CDR2 is YYNGEE. This chain's CDR3 is CASSVAGGQGGRTEAFF. In DNA form, the CDR3 reads TGTGCCAGCAGCGTAGCTGGGGGACAGGGCGGTAGAACTGAAGCTTTCTTT.

Points on this clone: The junction shows a germline mismatch at one end, possibly a read error. The rearrangement uses TRBV7-7 and TRBJ2-5; weak D call: TRBD2 (5 bases). This CDR3 comprises 13 residues. CDR1 is SSHAT, CDR2 FNYEAQ, per germline (reference sequence). CDR3 in amino acids: CASSPRAGGTQYF. CDR3 coding DNA: TGTGCTAGCAGTCCGAGGGCCGGAGGGACCCAGTACTTC.